Below, 4 T cell receptor beta chains from the same sample are listed, as sequenced in a study of tumor-infiltrating lymphocytes in primary liver carcinoma. A primer matching the constant region was used to make TCR beta cDNA from around 550 ng of total RNA. Generation of the TCR beta libraries relied on three nested multiplex PCR rounds using slightly modified ARM-PCR. With TRBV1-TRBV30 forward primers and a C-beta reverse primer, the first two PCR rounds were run for 10 cycles each. Via MiXCR, TCRdb re-called the multiplex PCR reads, giving one row per CDR3 protein. The sample shows fewer than 350,000 distinct CDR3 sequences, approximately 60% of them seen only once. Researchers drew blood RNA from unsorted whole blood and extracted germline DNA as well. Material: peripheral blood. All receptors come from a man between 40 and 49 years old with primary liver carcinoma and hepatitis B virus infection.

This clonotype appeared a few times. The J gene is TRBJ2-3, the V gene TRBV4-2; D gene ambiguous. The CDR3 runs to 13 residues. In germline, CDR1 is LGHNA, CDR2 YNFKEQ. V was trimmed by 3 bases and J by 3 bases, leaving 7 bases between them. CDR3 sequence (DNA): TGTGCCAGCAGCCATTCCCAAACAGATACGCAGTATTTT. This encodes CASSHSQTDTQYF.

As to this clonotype: This may arise from a read error, as a much more abundant clone is one base away. The rearrangement uses TRBV6-2 or TRBV6-3 and TRBJ2-3; D gene ambiguous. Germline loops: CDR1 MNHEY, CDR2 SVGEGT. There are 13 residues in the CDR3. The CDR3 nucleotides read TGTACCACCCGGACCCTCCTCGGAGATACGCAGTATTTT. Amino acids: CTTRTLLGDTQYF.

As for this clonotype: A read error is likely, as this CDR3 ends without the conserved phenylalanine or tryptophan. The chain employs TRBV5-5 and TRBJ2-7; D perhaps matches TRBD1 (5 bases). The CDR3 runs 16 residues. Trimming shortened V by 0 bases and J by 0 bases, and 13 bases separated the two germline ends. Germline values: CDR1 SGHKS, CDR2 YYEKEE (reference sequence). CDR3 region: CASSLGGMASSYEQYL. The DNA of the CDR3 is TGTGCCAGCAGCTTGGGGGGCATGGCTAGCTCCTACGAGCAGTACCTC.

This sequence joins TRBV5-8 and TRBJ2-5; D is possibly TRBD1 (6 bases). Looked up from germline, CDR1 is SGHTS and CDR2 is YDEGEE. Trimming shortened V by 5 bases and J by 3 bases, and 14 bases separated the two germline ends. This CDR3 has 14 residues. The CDR3 bases are TGTGCCAGCAGTTTAGGGGCAGGGGAAGAGACCCAGTACTTC. Translation gives CASSLGAGEETQYF.